This T cell receptor (beta chain) was sequenced during a study of blood T cell repertoires in COVID-19. The wider study: From the United States, Italy and Spain came samples of acute and convalescent COVID-19. T cells, B-cell-depleted T cells, or PBMCs supplied cDNA or gDNA.

After removal of 8 bases from V and 5 bases from J, the junction contained 11 bases not matched to a gene. The CDR3 is 14 amino acids. CDR1 is SQVTM, CDR2 ANQGSEA, per germline. Generated by immunoSEQ multiplex PCR, the TCRdb table keeps only in-frame clones and is missing some. The sample consists of about 130,000 clones, approximately 89% of them appearing once. Sample: peripheral blood. This TCR derives from a human donor in a cohort sampled during active COVID-19. V usage is TRBV29-1 and J usage is TRBJ2-2; TRBD1 agrees at 7 bases. In nucleotides, the CDR3 is TGCAGCACCATCGACAGGGATGGGACCGGGGAGCTGTTTTTT. Translation gives CSTIDRDGTGELFF.